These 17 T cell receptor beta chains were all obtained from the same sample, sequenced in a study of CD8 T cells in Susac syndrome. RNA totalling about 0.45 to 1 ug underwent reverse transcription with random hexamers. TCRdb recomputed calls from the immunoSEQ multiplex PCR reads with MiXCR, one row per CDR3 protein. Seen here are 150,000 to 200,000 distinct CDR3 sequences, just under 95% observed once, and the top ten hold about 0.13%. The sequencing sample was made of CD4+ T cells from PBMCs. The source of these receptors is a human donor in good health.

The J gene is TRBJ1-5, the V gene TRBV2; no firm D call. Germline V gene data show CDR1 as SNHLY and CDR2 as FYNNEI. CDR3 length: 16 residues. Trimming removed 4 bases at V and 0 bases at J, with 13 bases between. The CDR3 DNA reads TGTGCCAGCAGTGCTGAAACTGGAGTTAGCAATCAGCCCCAGCATTTT. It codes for CASSAETGVSNQPQHF.

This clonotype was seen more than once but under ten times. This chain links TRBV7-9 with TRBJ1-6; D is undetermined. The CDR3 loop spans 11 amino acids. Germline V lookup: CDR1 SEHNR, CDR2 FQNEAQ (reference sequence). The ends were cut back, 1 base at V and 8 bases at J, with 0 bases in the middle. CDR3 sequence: CASSLDSPLHF. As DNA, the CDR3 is TGTGCCAGCAGCTTAGATTCACCCCTCCACTTT.

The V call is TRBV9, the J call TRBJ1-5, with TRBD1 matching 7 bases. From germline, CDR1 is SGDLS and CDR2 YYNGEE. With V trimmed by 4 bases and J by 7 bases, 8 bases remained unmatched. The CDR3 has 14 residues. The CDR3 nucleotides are TGTGCCAGCAGCTTAGCAGGGGGAAGGCAGCCCCAGCATTTT. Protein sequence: CASSLAGGRQPQHF.

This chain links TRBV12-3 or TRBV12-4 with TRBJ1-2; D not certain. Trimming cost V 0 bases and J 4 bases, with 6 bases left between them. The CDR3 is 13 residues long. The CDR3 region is CASSLARLYGYTF. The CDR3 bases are TGTGCCAGCAGTTTAGCGAGACTCTATGGCTACACCTTC.

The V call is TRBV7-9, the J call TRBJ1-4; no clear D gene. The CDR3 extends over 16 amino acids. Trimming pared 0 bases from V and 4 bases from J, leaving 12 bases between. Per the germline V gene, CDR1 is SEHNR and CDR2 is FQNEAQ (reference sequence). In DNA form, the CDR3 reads TGTGCCAGCAGCTTAGCCCCAGGAGCCGGTAATGAAAAACTGTTTTTT. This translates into CASSLAPGAGNEKLFF.

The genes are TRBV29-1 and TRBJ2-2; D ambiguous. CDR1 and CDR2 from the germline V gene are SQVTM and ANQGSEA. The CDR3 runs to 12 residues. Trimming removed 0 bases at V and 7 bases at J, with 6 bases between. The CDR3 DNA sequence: TGCAGCGTTGAAGAGGGCCTCGGGGAGCTGTTTTTT. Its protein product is CSVEEGLGELFF.

DNA for the CDR3: TGTGCCAGCAGCTTACGAGTTGAAGCAAGCACAGATACGCAGTATTTT. Residues: CASSLRVEASTDTQYF. The rearrangement links TRBV3-1 to TRBJ2-3; D unresolved. CDR3 length equals 16 residues. Trimming removed 5 bases from V and 0 bases from J, with 15 bases in between. The germline CDR1 and CDR2 sequences are LGHDT and YNNKEL (reference sequence).

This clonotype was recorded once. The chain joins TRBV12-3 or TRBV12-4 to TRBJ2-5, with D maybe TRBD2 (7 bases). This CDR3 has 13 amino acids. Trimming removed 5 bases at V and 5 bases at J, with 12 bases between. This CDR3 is CASSGGGYETQYF. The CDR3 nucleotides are TGTGCCAGCAGTGGCGGGGGCTATGAGACCCAGTACTTC.

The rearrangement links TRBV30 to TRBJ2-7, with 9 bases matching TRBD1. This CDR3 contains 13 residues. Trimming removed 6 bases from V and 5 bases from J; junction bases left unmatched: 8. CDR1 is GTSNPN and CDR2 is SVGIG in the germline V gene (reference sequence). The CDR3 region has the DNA TGTGCCTGTAAAGGGACAGGGAACGACGAGCAGTACTTC. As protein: CACKGTGNDEQYF.

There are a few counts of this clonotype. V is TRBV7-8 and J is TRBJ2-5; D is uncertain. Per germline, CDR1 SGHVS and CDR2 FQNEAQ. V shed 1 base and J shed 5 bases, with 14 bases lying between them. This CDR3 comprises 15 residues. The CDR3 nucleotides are TGTGCCAGCAGCTTAGAAGGGATGACCGGGGAGACCCAGTACTTC. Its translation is CASSLEGMTGETQYF. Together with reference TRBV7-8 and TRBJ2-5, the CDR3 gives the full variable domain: GAGVSQSPRYKVAKRGQDVALRCDPISGHVSLFWYQQALGQGPEFLTYFQNEAQLDKSGLPSDRFFAERPEGSVSTLKIQRTQQEDSAVYLCASSLEGMTGETQYFGPGTRLLVL.

In DNA, the CDR3 is TGTGCCACCAGTGCGGGGACAGATACGCAGTATTTT. Its protein is CATSAGTDTQYF. The V call is TRBV24-1, the J call TRBJ2-3; a possible D gene is TRBD2 (5 bases). The CDR3 spans 12 residues. Germline CDR1 is KGHDR and CDR2 is SFDVKD. V gave up 5 bases and J gave up 3 bases, with 5 bases separating them.

In DNA, the CDR3 is TGTGCCAGCAGTGACGGGTCGGGCATCCAAGAGACCCAGTACTTC. Protein sequence: CASSDGSGIQETQYF. The chain couples TRBV6-1 to TRBJ2-5; D is unresolved. The CDR3 runs 15 residues. V lost 3 bases and J 1 base, leaving 12 bases between the germline ends. CDR1 is MNHNS and CDR2 is SASEGT in the germline V gene.

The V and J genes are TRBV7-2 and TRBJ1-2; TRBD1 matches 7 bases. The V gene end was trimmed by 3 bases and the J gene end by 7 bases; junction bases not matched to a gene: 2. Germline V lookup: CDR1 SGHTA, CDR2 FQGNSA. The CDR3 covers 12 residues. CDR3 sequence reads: CASSFPGGGYTF. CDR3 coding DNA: TGTGCCAGCAGCTTTCCAGGGGGTGGCTACACCTTC.

In DNA form, the CDR3 reads TGTGCCTGGGACGGACAGGGGGATCAGCCCCAGCATTTT. Its translation is CAWDGQGDQPQHF. The J gene is TRBJ1-5, the V gene TRBV30; 10 bases line up with TRBD1. Germline trimming cut 5 bases from V and 5 bases from J; bases unmatched to any gene: 3. Germline loops: CDR1 GTSNPN, CDR2 SVGIG (reference sequence). The length of the CDR3 is 13 residues.

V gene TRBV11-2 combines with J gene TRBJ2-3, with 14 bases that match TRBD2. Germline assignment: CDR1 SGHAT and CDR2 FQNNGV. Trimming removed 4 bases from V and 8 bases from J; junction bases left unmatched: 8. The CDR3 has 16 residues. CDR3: CASSSQGLAGGPTQYF. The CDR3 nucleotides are TGTGCCAGCAGCTCCCAAGGACTAGCGGGGGGACCTACGCAGTATTTT.

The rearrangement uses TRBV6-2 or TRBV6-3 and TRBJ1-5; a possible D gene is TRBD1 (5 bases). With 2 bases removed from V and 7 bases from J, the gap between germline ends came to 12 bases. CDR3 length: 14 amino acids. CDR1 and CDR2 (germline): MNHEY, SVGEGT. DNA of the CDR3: TGTGCCAGCAGTTACCTGGGGGGATCCCAGCCCCAGCATTTT. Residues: CASSYLGGSQPQHF.

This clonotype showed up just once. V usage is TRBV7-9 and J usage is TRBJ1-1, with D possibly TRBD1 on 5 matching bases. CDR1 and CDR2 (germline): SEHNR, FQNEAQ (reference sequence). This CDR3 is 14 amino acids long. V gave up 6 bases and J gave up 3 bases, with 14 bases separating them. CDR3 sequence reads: CASRRDSDYTEAFF. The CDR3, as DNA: TGTGCCAGCAGGCGGGACTCCGATTACACTGAAGCTTTCTTT.